What follows are 14 T cell receptor beta chains derived from one specimen sequenced in a study of T cell clonotyping in hematopoietic cell transplantation. Some clones are missing from TCRdb's copy, which holds only in-frame ones; the method was immunoSEQ multiplex PCR. The sample has fewer than 80,000 clones; approximately 94% are singletons. The sequenced sample was peripheral blood mononuclear cells. These receptors came from a man aged 50-60 years in good health. Some clones in this sample may be carry-over from other donors' samples.

This chain links TRBV6-9 with TRBJ1-1; possibly TRBD1 for D (6 bases). Germline CDR1 MNHGY, CDR2 SVAAGI. The CDR3 covers 16 residues. V lost 4 bases, J lost 1 base, and 16 bases lay in between. This CDR3 reads CASSSLSGGPNTEAFF. In DNA form, the CDR3 reads TGTGCCAGCAGTTCCCTATCTGGGGGGCCGAACACTGAAGCTTTCTTT.

This chain joins TRBV19 and TRBJ1-5; D not resolved. CDR1 LNHDA and CDR2 SQIVND come from the germline V gene (reference sequence). V was pared by 7 bases and J by 5 bases, with 21 bases between. The CDR3 sequence is 16 residues long. The CDR3 DNA follows: TGTGCCAGTATCACCACGACGGTGAACTACCATCAGCCCCAGCATTTT. Translated, it gives CASITTTVNYHQPQHF.

The V gene is TRBV13, the J gene TRBJ1-2; D remains ambiguous. CDR3 length equals 12 residues. Germline V gene lookup returns CDR1 PRHDT and CDR2 FYEKMQ (reference sequence). V lost 1 base to trimming and J lost 4 bases, with 4 bases between them. The CDR3 nucleotides are TGTGCCAGCAGCTTAGATGGCTATGGCTACACCTTC. It translates to CASSLDGYGYTF.

The V gene is TRBV5-1, the J gene TRBJ2-7; possible D gene TRBD2, 5 bases. The CDR3 runs to 13 residues. Trimming pared 0 bases from V and 3 bases from J, leaving 7 bases between. Germline V gives CDR1 SGHRS, CDR2 YFSETQ. The CDR3 sequence: CASSLGESYEQYF. The CDR3 nucleotides are TGCGCCAGCAGCTTGGGGGAGAGCTACGAGCAGTACTTC.

The chain uses TRBV5-6 and TRBJ1-1, with D perhaps matching TRBD1 (6 bases). Trimming left V 0 bases short and J 11 bases short, with 11 bases between. The CDR3 is made up of 12 amino acids. From germline, CDR1 is SGHDT and CDR2 YYEEEE. The CDR3 sequence is CASSLEQGGAFF. The CDR3 nucleotides are TGTGCCAGCAGCTTGGAACAGGGAGGCGCTTTCTTT. Full variable domain (remainder filled in from reference TRBV5-6 and TRBJ1-1): DAGVTQSPTHLIKTRGQQVTLRCSPKSGHDTVSWYQQALGQGPQFIFQYYEEEERQRGNFPDRFSGHQFPNYSSELNVNALLLGDSALYLCASSLEQGGAFFGQGTRLTVV.

The CDR3 DNA sequence: TGTGCCAGCTCACGAGCCGCCGGGACCTATGGCTACACCTTC. Residues: CASSRAAGTYGYTF. This rearrangement joins TRBV18 to TRBJ1-2; weak D call: TRBD1 (5 bases). This CDR3 spans 14 amino acids. Germline V gives CDR1 KGHSH, CDR2 LQKENI. Trimming cost V 4 bases and J 4 bases, with 13 bases left between them.

This chain connects TRBV11-2 to TRBJ2-6, with D possibly being TRBD2 (7 bases). The CDR3 runs to 18 residues. The germline V and J ends were trimmed by 6 bases and 5 bases, with 23 bases remaining between them. Germline V lookup: CDR1 SGHAT, CDR2 FQNNGV. The CDR3 bases are TGTGCCAGCAGAGGGTGGGGGGGGCCCTCCAATCGGGCCAACGTCCTGACTTTC. Translated, it gives CASRGWGGPSNRANVLTF.

The CDR3 sequence is CASSATLNTEAFF. For the CDR3, the DNA is TGCGCCAGCAGCGCGACACTGAACACTGAAGCTTTCTTT. The chain is built from TRBV5-1 and TRBJ1-1; D gene ambiguous. V lost 4 bases to trimming and J lost 0 bases, with 7 bases between them. Germline CDR1 is SGHRS and CDR2 is YFSETQ. The CDR3 covers 13 residues.

This chain uses TRBV2 with TRBJ1-5, with D possibly matching TRBD1 (5 bases). The CDR3 extends over 18 amino acids. From germline, CDR1 is SNHLY and CDR2 FYNNEI. V was trimmed by 5 bases and J by 0 bases, leaving 20 bases between them. The CDR3 DNA reads TGTGCCAGCAGTCAATATAACCCCCAGGGATATAGCAATCAGCCCCAGCATTTT. It translates to CASSQYNPQGYSNQPQHF. The full variable domain, with the rest looked up from reference TRBV2 and TRBJ1-5, is EPEVTQTPSHQVTQMGQEVILRCVPISNHLYFYWYRQILGQKVEFLVSFYNNEISEKSEIFDDQFSVERPDGSNFTLKIRSTKLEDSAMYFCASSQYNPQGYSNQPQHFGDGTRLSIL.

This clone has just one count. The V and J genes are TRBV28 and TRBJ2-5; D is ambiguous. Germline V lookup: CDR1 MDHEN, CDR2 SYDVKM. V lost 5 bases, J lost 3 bases, and 16 bases lay in between. This CDR3 is 15 amino acids long. CDR3 sequence: CASSPPRREKETQYF. The CDR3 DNA reads TGTGCCAGCAGTCCCCCCCGGCGAGAAAAAGAGACCCAGTACTTC.

The J gene is TRBJ2-3, the V gene TRBV6-5; weak D call: TRBD1 (6 bases). This CDR3 region has 15 residues. V was pared by 5 bases and J by 6 bases, with 18 bases between. From germline, CDR1 is MNHEY and CDR2 SVGAGI. The CDR3 loop reads CASSKLGQGKDTQYF. In nucleotides, the CDR3 is TGTGCCAGCAGTAAACTAGGGCAGGGGAAGGATACGCAGTATTTT.

The chain couples TRBV10-3 to TRBJ1-2; 7 bases agree with TRBD1. Germline CDR1 ENHRY, CDR2 SYGVKD. The CDR3 loop spans 12 amino acids. The V segment lost 7 bases and the J segment 8 bases; nucleotides outside the gene matches: 7. The CDR3 spells CAINTGASGYTF. The DNA for the CDR3 is TGTGCCATCAATACAGGGGCGTCGGGCTACACCTTC.

The V call is TRBV28, the J call TRBJ2-1; tentative D call: TRBD2 (6 bases). The CDR3 is made up of 15 amino acids. Germline CDR1 reads MDHEN; CDR2 reads SYDVKM. Trimming removed 5 bases at V and 4 bases at J, with 15 bases between. CDR3 nucleotide sequence: TGTGCCAGCAGTCCCGTGGGACTCGCTTACAATGAGCAGTTCTTC. It is translated as CASSPVGLAYNEQFF.

J is TRBJ2-3 and V is TRBV6-1; D possibly uses TRBD1 or TRBD2 (6 bases each). The CDR3 sequence is 13 residues long. CDR1 MNHNS and CDR2 SASEGT come from the germline V gene. The CDR3 DNA reads TGTTCAATAGGGGGAGGCGGCACAGATACGCAGTATTTT. This gives the protein CSIGGGGTDTQYF.